The T cell receptor (beta chain) under discussion was sequenced for a study of cytomegalovirus exposure and HLA in healthy donors. Study-wide findings and caveats: High sensitivity and specificity were reportedly achieved when the classifier diagnosed cytomegalovirus status. An analysis that came later showed most CMV-associated TCR beta chains appearing HLA-restricted. Owing to their indistinguishability, certain V segments, notably TRBV6-2 and TRBV6-3, were excluded. Common viral pathogens seemed, in a later analysis, to connect with several of the most significant clusters.

Per the germline V gene, CDR1 is LNHNV and CDR2 is YYDKDF (reference sequence). This CDR3 has 15 residues. About this clone: Its antigen is unknown.

The PCR contained 60 Vbeta and 13 Jbeta primers. Libraries were prepared by immunoSEQ multiplex PCR; TCRdb keeps only in-frame clonotypes and omits some of them. Among more than 40,000 clones, roughly 51% were seen once, and the ten largest hold roughly 6%. The sequence derives from a man aged 55 to 70 in good health and CMV-seronegative. V usage is TRBV15 and J usage is TRBJ2-5; possibly TRBD2 for D (6 bases). The better agreement between TRBJ2-7 and the DNA end casts doubt on the J call. The source material was PBMCs. The CDR3 DNA sequence: TGTGCCACCAGTATAGGACGGGACTTTATCTACGAGCAGTACTTC. Encoded protein: CATSIGRDFIYEQYF.